These T cell receptor beta chains were read from a single sample in a study of regulatory T cells in long-lasting Graves disease. A single record per CDR3 protein comes from TCRdb applying MiXCR to the multiplex PCR reads. This table holds roughly 420,000 distinct CDR3 sequences, over 15% found once. This sample also belongs to another study, concerning T cells in Graves' hyperthyroidism and ophthalmopathy.

This specimen consisted of peripheral blood mononuclear cells (PBMCs), obtained at new diagnosis, from a patient treated with antithyroid drugs. These receptors originate from a woman in her 30s with Graves disease. Each CDR3 is given with its conserved first and last residue. Each record gives: J gene, D gene, V gene, clone size, CDR3 length, CDR3 protein, CDR3 DNA. D genes are given only for firm matches. Size is omitted from some rows. Given values are once, few, many or a class for expanded clones.

j_gene: TRBJ1-5
d_gene: -
v_gene: TRBV2
abundance: many
len: 14
CDR3aa: CASSESSLNQPQHF
CDR3nt: TGTGCCAGCAGTGAATCATCCCTTAATCAGCCCCAGCATTTT

j_gene: TRBJ2-1
d_gene: -
v_gene: TRBV7-2
abundance: many
len: 13
CDR3aa: CASTAGGSDEQFF
CDR3nt: TGTGCCTCCACGGCAGGTGGTAGCGATGAGCAGTTCTTC

j_gene: TRBJ2-1
d_gene: -
v_gene: TRBV6-1
abundance: many
len: 14
CDR3aa: CASSHWQAYNEQFF
CDR3nt: TGTGCCAGCAGCCATTGGCAGGCTTACAATGAGCAGTTCTTC

j_gene: TRBJ2-3
d_gene: TRBD2
v_gene: TRBV11-2
abundance: few
len: 19
CDR3aa: CASSQFPAASGTGTDTQYF
CDR3nt: TGCGCCAGCAGCCAATTCCCCGCGGCTAGCGGGACGGGCACAGATACGCAGTATTTT

j_gene: TRBJ1-3
d_gene: -
v_gene: TRBV28
abundance: -
len: 14
CDR3aa: CASSYWMAGSTIYF
CDR3nt: TGTGCCAGCAGTTATTGGATGGCTGGAAGCACCATATATTTT

j_gene: TRBJ2-1
d_gene: -
v_gene: TRBV20-1
abundance: many
len: 16
CDR3aa: CSARDRSGSSYNEQFF
CDR3nt: TGCAGTGCTAGAGATCGGAGTGGGAGCTCCTACAATGAGCAGTTCTTC

j_gene: TRBJ2-7
d_gene: TRBD2
v_gene: TRBV28
abundance: many
len: 15
CDR3aa: CASSLPGTNSYEQYF
CDR3nt: TGTGCCAGCAGTTTACCCGGGACTAACTCCTACGAGCAGTACTTC

j_gene: TRBJ2-3
d_gene: -
v_gene: TRBV7-3
abundance: many
len: 19
CDR3aa: CASSLTVRRGGASTDTQYF
CDR3nt: TGTGCCAGCAGCTTAACAGTCCGACGGGGCGGAGCATCCACAGATACGCAGTATTTT

j_gene: TRBJ2-5
d_gene: -
v_gene: TRBV28
abundance: few
len: 13
CDR3aa: CASSLRVVETQYF
CDR3nt: TGTGCCAGCAGTTTGAGGGTCGTGGAGACCCAGTACTTC

j_gene: TRBJ2-1
d_gene: -
v_gene: TRBV6-1
abundance: many
len: 12
CDR3aa: CASSESDHEQFF
CDR3nt: TGTGCCAGCAGTGAATCTGACCATGAGCAGTTCTTC

j_gene: TRBJ2-5
d_gene: -
v_gene: TRBV7-2
abundance: -
len: 17
CDR3aa: CASSNHGTRRGAETQYF
CDR3nt: TGTGCCAGCAGCAACCACGGGACTCGCCGGGGCGCAGAGACCCAGTACTTC

j_gene: TRBJ2-7
d_gene: -
v_gene: TRBV20-1
abundance: many
len: 15
CDR3aa: CSASHPWGLSYEQYF
CDR3nt: TGCAGTGCTAGTCACCCCTGGGGGTTATCGTACGAGCAGTACTTC

j_gene: TRBJ2-7
d_gene: TRBD1
v_gene: TRBV20-1
abundance: many
len: 14
CDR3aa: CSRSAGQGAYEQYF
CDR3nt: TGCAGTCGGAGCGCCGGACAGGGAGCCTACGAGCAGTACTTC

j_gene: TRBJ2-7
d_gene: -
v_gene: TRBV7-9
abundance: many
len: 12
CDR3aa: CASSSTPYEQYF
CDR3nt: TGTGCCAGCAGCTCGACCCCCTACGAGCAGTACTTC

j_gene: TRBJ1-2
d_gene: -
v_gene: TRBV27
abundance: many
len: 14
CDR3aa: CASSFRGSYYGYTF
CDR3nt: TGTGCCAGCAGTTTCCGGGGCAGCTACTATGGCTACACCTTC

j_gene: TRBJ2-1
d_gene: -
v_gene: TRBV28
abundance: many
len: 15
CDR3aa: CASRDNLAQGNEQFF
CDR3nt: TGTGCCAGCAGAGACAATCTAGCGCAGGGCAATGAGCAGTTCTTC

j_gene: TRBJ2-5
d_gene: -
v_gene: TRBV5-1
abundance: -
len: 13
CDR3aa: CASASGVGETQYF
CDR3nt: TGCGCCAGCGCCTCGGGGGTTGGCGAGACCCAGTACTTC

j_gene: TRBJ2-1
d_gene: TRBD2
v_gene: TRBV10-3
abundance: few
len: 18
CDR3aa: CAISHPFAGSGRWDEQFF
CDR3nt: TGTGCCATCAGTCACCCCTTCGCGGGTAGCGGGAGGTGGGATGAGCAGTTCTTC

j_gene: TRBJ2-1
d_gene: TRBD2
v_gene: TRBV27
abundance: -
len: 15
CDR3aa: CASSPKRGLYNEQSF
CDR3nt: TGTGCCAGCAGTCCAAAGCGGGGACTCTACAATGAGCAGTCCTTC

j_gene: TRBJ1-1
d_gene: TRBD1
v_gene: TRBV5-4
abundance: -
len: 14
CDR3aa: CASSFPGQGREAFF
CDR3nt: TGTGCCAGCAGCTTCCCCGGACAGGGAAGGGAAGCTTTCTTT

j_gene: TRBJ1-6
d_gene: -
v_gene: TRBV7-2
abundance: many
len: 13
CDR3aa: CASSLVTVSPLHF
CDR3nt: TGTGCCAGCAGCTTAGTTACAGTTTCACCCCTCCACTTT

j_gene: TRBJ1-2
d_gene: -
v_gene: TRBV18
abundance: many
len: 12
CDR3aa: CASSPNGIGYTF
CDR3nt: TGTGCCAGCTCACCGAACGGCATCGGCTACACCTTC

j_gene: TRBJ2-1
d_gene: -
v_gene: TRBV29-1
abundance: few
len: 14
CDR3aa: CSVADGSSYNEQFF
CDR3nt: TGCAGCGTGGCCGACGGGAGCTCCTACAATGAGCAGTTCTTC

j_gene: TRBJ1-5
d_gene: TRBD1
v_gene: TRBV28
abundance: many
len: 16
CDR3aa: CASSSPKDRAYQPQHF
CDR3nt: TGTGCCAGCAGTTCGCCAAAGGACAGGGCCTATCAGCCCCAGCATTTT

j_gene: TRBJ2-1
d_gene: -
v_gene: TRBV19
abundance: few
len: 14
CDR3aa: CASRPPGLYNEQFF
CDR3nt: TGTGCCAGTAGACCGCCGGGTCTCTACAATGAGCAGTTCTTC

j_gene: TRBJ2-3
d_gene: -
v_gene: TRBV5-4
abundance: -
len: 15
CDR3aa: CASSPSGADRDTQYF
CDR3nt: TGTGCCAGCAGTCCCTCCGGCGCGGACCGGGATACGCAGTATTTT

j_gene: TRBJ2-7
d_gene: -
v_gene: TRBV11-2
abundance: many
len: 13
CDR3aa: CASSLRDTYEQYF
CDR3nt: TGTGCCAGCAGCTTACGGGATACCTACGAGCAGTACTTC

j_gene: TRBJ1-5
d_gene: TRBD1
v_gene: TRBV6-5
abundance: few
len: 16
CDR3aa: CASSSRLTGANQPQHF
CDR3nt: TGTGCCAGCAGTTCCCGCCTGACAGGGGCGAATCAGCCCCAGCATTTT

j_gene: TRBJ2-7
d_gene: TRBD1
v_gene: TRBV12-5
abundance: -
len: 15
CDR3aa: CASGPGTGSLYEQYF
CDR3nt: TGTGCTAGTGGGCCAGGGACAGGGTCTTTATACGAGCAGTACTTC

j_gene: TRBJ1-5
d_gene: -
v_gene: TRBV27
abundance: few
len: 17
CDR3aa: CASSSRTGILVNQPQHF
CDR3nt: TGTGCCAGCAGTTCACGCACGGGGATCTTAGTGAATCAGCCCCAGCATTTT

j_gene: TRBJ2-7
d_gene: -
v_gene: TRBV25-1
abundance: -
len: 14
CDR3aa: CASSRGGPIYEQYF
CDR3nt: TGTGCCAGCAGTCGGGGCGGACCCATCTACGAGCAGTACTTC

j_gene: TRBJ2-3
d_gene: TRBD2
v_gene: TRBV28
abundance: many
len: 21
CDR3aa: CASSFWGGETSGTTSTDTQYF
CDR3nt: TGTGCCAGCAGTTTTTGGGGTGGCGAGACTAGCGGGACTACTAGCACAGATACGCAGTATTTT

j_gene: TRBJ1-3
d_gene: TRBD1
v_gene: TRBV9
abundance: -
len: 24
CDR3aa: CASSVAPKPNRDRGSLLSGNTIYF
CDR3nt: TGTGCCAGCAGCGTAGCCCCAAAGCCAAACCGGGACAGGGGATCCCTTCTCTCTGGAAACACCATATATTTT

j_gene: TRBJ2-7
d_gene: -
v_gene: TRBV10-3
abundance: many
len: 14
CDR3aa: CAISVAEDSYEQYF
CDR3nt: TGTGCCATCAGTGTCGCCGAAGACTCCTACGAGCAGTACTTC

j_gene: TRBJ1-5
d_gene: -
v_gene: TRBV20-1
abundance: many
len: 16
CDR3aa: CSATIHAYREDQPQHF
CDR3nt: TGCAGTGCTACAATCCACGCGTACAGGGAGGACCAGCCCCAGCATTTT

j_gene: TRBJ2-5
d_gene: -
v_gene: TRBV7-9
abundance: many
len: 15
CDR3aa: CASSLAPSNQETQYF
CDR3nt: TGTGCCAGCAGCTTAGCGCCGAGTAACCAAGAGACCCAGTACTTC

j_gene: TRBJ2-5
d_gene: TRBD2
v_gene: TRBV7-2
abundance: many
len: 16
CDR3aa: CASSLVPAGVEETQYF
CDR3nt: TGTGCCAGCAGCTTAGTTCCAGCGGGAGTAGAAGAGACCCAGTACTTC